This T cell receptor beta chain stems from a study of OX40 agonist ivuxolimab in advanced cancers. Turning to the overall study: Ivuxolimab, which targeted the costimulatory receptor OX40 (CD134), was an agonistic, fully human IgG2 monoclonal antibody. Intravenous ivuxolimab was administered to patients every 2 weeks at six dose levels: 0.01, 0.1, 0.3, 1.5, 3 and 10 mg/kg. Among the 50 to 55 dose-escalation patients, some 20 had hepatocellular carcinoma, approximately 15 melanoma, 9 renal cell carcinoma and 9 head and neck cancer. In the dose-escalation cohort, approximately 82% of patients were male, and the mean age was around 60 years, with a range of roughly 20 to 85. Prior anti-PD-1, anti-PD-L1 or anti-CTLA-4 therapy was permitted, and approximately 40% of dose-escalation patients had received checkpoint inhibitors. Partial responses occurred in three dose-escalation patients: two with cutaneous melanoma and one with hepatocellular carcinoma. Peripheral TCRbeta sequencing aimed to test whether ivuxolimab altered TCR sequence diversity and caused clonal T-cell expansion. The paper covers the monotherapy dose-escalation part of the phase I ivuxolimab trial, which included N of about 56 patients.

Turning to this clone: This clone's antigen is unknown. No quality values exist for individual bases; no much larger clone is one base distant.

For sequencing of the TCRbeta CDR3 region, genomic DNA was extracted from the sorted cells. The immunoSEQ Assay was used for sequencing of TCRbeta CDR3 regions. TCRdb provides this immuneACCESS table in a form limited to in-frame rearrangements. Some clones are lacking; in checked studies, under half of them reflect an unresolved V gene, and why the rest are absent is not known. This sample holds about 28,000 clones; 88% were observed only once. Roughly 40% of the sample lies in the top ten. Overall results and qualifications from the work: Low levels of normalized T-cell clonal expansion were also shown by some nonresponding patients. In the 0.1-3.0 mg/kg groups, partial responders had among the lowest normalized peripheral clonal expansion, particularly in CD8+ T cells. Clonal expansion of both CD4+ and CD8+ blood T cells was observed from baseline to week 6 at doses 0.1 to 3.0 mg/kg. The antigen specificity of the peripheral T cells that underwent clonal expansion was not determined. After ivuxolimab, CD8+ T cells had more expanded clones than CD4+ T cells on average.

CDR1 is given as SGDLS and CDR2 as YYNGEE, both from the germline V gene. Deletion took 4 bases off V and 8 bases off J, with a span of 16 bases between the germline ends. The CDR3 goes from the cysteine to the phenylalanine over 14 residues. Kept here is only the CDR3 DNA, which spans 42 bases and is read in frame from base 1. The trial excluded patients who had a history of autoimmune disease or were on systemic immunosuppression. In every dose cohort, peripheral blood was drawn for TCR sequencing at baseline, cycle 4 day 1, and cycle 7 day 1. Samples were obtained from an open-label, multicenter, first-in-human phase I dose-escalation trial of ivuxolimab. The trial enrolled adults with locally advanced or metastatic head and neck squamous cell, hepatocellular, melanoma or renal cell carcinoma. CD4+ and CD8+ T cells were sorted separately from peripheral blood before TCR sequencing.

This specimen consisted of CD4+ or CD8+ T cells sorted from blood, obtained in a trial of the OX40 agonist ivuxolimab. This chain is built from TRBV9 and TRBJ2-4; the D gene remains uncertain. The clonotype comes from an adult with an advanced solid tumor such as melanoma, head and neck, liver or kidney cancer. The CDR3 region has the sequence CASSLSTFGDIQYF. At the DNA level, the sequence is TGTGCCAGCAGCCTTAGCACATTCGGTGACATTCAGTACTTC.